These T cell receptor beta chains were read from a single sample in a study of cytomegalovirus exposure and HLA in healthy donors. Produced via immunoSEQ multiplex PCR; TCRdb's table is partial and in-frame only. The repertoire holds more than 85,000 clones, 76% seen once, with roughly 2% in the top ten. The source material was PBMCs. The receptors were sampled from a man in his forties in good health and CMV-seronegative. Each CDR3 is given without its conserved first and last residue. Size is omitted from some rows. Given values are once, few, many or a class for expanded clones.

>-|TRBV7-2|11|TRBJ2-7
ASSAGVSLEQY
>-|TRBV5-4|12|TRBJ2-5
ASSLIGVQETQY
>once|TRBV7-2|14|TRBJ2-7
ATTRGGLAENYEQY
>-|TRBV6-5|12|TRBJ1-4
ASSWTATNEKLF
>-|TRBV7-9|11|TRBJ2-2
ASSLLNTGELF
>-|TRBV2|14|TRBJ2-7
ASSLLGGYDSYEQY
>-|TRBV27|11|TRBJ1-1
ASSIEANTEAF
>-|TRBV19|14|TRBJ2-1
ASSAPMGQGYNEQF
>once|TRBV5-1|10|TRBJ2-3
ASSLALDTQY
>-|TRBV6-6|13|TRBJ1-4
ASSAGGGPNEKLF
>-|TRBV7-2|15|TRBJ2-7
ASSLERPGLSSYEQY
>-|TRBV7-9|9|TRBJ2-1
SSWGREKEF
>few|TRBV29-1|11|TRBJ2-3
SGDRGGRDTQY
>-|TRBV28|13|TRBJ2-1
ASLSLSGGINEQF
>few|TRBV5-8|10|TRBJ1-5
ASSFMNQPQH
>-|TRBV2|11|TRBJ2-5
ASSRGAAETQY
>-|TRBV7-6|9|TRBJ2-7
ASSEHHEQY
>-|TRBV6-5|13|TRBJ2-7
ASSSPVQGVYEQY
>few|TRBV5-7|14|TRBJ1-2
ASSLAGNWGHYGYT
>-|TRBV6-5|13|TRBJ2-2
ASSYVRRAVGELF
>once|TRBV4-3|16|TRBJ2-3
ASSQRDIGLAVTDTQY
>-|TRBV28|9|TRBJ2-7
ASSFNYEQY
>few|TRBV15|13|TRBJ2-5
ATSRGGGRQETQY
>-|TRBV6-6|12|TRBJ1-2
ASSYRDSYSGYT
>few|TRBV5-5|14|TRBJ2-7
ASSLAAGRAGYEQY
>-|TRBV7-2|16|TRBJ1-2
ASSPSRGSIRLGYGYT
>-|TRBV19|15|TRBJ2-6
ASSFLDVDTQANVLT
>-|TRBV5-1|13|TRBJ2-7
ASSLGRDRGYEQY
>-|TRBV18|15|TRBJ2-2
ASSPLRGPQGTGELF